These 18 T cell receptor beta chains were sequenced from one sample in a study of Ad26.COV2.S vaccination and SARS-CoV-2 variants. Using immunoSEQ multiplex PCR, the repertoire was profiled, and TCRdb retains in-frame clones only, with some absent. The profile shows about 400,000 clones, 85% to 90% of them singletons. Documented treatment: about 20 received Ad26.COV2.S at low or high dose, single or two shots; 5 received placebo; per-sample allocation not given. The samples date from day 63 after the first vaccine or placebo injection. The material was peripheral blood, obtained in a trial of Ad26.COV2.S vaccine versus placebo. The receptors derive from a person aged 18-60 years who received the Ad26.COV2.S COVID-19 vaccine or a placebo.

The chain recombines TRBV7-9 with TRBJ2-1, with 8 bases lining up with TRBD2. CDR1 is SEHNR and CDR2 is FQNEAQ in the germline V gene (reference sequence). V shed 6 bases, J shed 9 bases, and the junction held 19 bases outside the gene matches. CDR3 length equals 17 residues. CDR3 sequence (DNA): TGTGCCAGCAGTCCTCGTGCCGCAGCGGGGGCGGGCGGTGAGCAGTTCTTC. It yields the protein CASSPRAAAGAGGEQFF.

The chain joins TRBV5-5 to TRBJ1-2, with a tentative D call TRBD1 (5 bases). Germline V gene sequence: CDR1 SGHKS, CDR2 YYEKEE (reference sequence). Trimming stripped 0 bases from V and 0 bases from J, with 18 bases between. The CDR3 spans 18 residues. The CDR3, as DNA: TGTGCCAGCAGCTTGGACAGGACGGGCGGGGCTGCTAACTATGGCTACACCTTC. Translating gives CASSLDRTGGAANYGYTF.

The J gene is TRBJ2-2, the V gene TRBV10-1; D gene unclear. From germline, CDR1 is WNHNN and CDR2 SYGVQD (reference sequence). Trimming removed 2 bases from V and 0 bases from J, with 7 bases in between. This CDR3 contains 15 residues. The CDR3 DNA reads TGCGCCAGCAGTGAGCGACGGACGAACACCGGGGAGCTGTTTTTT. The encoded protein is CASSERRTNTGELFF.

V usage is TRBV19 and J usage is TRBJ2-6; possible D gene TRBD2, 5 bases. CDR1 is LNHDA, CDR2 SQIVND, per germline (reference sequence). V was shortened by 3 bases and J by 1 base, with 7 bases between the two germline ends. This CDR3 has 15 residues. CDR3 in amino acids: CASSISGSGANVLTF. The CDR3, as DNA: TGTGCCAGTAGTATTTCGGGGTCTGGGGCCAACGTCCTGACTTTC.

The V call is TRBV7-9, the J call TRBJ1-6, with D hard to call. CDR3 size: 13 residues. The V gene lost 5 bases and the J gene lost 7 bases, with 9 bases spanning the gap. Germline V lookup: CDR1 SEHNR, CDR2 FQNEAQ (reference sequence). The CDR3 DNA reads TGTGCCAGCAGCGCAACACGGAATTCACCCCTCCACTTT. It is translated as CASSATRNSPLHF.

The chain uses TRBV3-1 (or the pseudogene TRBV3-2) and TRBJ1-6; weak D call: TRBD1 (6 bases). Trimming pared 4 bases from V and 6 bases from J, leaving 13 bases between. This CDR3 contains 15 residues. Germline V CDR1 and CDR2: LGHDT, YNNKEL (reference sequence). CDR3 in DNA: TGTGCCAGCAGCCTCCGGACAGCCGGTAATTCACCCCTCCACTTT. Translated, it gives CASSLRTAGNSPLHF.

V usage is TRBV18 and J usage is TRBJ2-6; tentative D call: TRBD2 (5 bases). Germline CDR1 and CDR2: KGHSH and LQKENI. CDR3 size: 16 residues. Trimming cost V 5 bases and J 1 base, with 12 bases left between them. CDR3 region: CASSKEGLSGANVLTF. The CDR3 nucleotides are TGTGCCAGCTCAAAAGAAGGACTTTCTGGGGCCAACGTCCTGACTTTC.

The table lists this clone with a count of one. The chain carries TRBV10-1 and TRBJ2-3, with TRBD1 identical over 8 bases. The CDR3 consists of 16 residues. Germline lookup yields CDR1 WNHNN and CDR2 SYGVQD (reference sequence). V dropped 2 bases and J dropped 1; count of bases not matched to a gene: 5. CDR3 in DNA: TGCGCCAGCAGTGAGCTGGGGGGACAGGGCACAGATACGCAGTATTTT. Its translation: CASSELGGQGTDTQYF.

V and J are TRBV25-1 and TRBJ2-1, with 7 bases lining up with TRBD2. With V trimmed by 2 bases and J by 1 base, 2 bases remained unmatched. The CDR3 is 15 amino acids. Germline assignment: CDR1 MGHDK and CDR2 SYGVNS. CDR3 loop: CASSEVSGSYNEQFF. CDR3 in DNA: TGTGCCAGCAGTGAAGTTAGCGGGTCCTACAATGAGCAGTTCTTC.

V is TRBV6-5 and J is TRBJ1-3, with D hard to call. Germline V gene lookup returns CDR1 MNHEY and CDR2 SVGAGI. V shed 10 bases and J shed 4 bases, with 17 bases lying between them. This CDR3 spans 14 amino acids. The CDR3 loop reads CATVGSVRGNTIYF. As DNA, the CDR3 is TGTGCCACCGTCGGATCGGTGCGCGGAAACACCATATATTTT.

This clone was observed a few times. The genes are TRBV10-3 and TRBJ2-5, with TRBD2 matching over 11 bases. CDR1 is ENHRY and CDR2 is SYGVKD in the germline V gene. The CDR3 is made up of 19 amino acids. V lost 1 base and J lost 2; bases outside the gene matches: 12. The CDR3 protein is CAISEWTRASGGQQETQYF. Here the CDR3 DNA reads TGTGCCATCAGTGAGTGGACCCGGGCTAGCGGGGGGCAACAAGAGACCCAGTACTTC.

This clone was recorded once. The CDR3: CASSVLAGGLQSYNEQFF. In DNA, the CDR3 is TGTGCCAGCAGCGTACTCGCGGGGGGGCTACAATCCTACAATGAGCAGTTCTTC. V is TRBV9 and J is TRBJ2-1; TRBD2 matches 9 bases. V gave up 1 base and J gave up 1 base; unmatched junction bases: 9. CDR1 and CDR2 (germline): SGDLS, YYNGEE. The CDR3 runs to 18 residues. The full variable domain, its missing parts supplied by reference TRBV9 and TRBJ2-1, is DSGVTQTPKHLITATGQRVTLRCSPRSGDLSVYWYQQSLDQGLQFLIQYYNGEERAKGNILERFSAQQFPDLHSELNLSSLELGDSALYFCASSVLAGGLQSYNEQFFGPGTRLTVL.

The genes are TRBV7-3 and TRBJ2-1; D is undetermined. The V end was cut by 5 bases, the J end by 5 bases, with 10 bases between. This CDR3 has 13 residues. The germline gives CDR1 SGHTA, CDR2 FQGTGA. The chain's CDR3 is CASSPSPDNEQFF. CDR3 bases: TGTGCCAGCAGCCCCTCCCCAGACAATGAGCAGTTCTTC.

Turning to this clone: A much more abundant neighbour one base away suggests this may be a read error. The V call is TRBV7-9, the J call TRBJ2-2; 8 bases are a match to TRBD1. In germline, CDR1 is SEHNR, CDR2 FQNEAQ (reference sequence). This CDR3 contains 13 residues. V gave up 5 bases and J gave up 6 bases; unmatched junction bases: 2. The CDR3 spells CASSAQGAGELFF. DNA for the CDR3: TGTGCCAGCAGCGCACAGGGGGCCGGGGAGCTGTTTTTT. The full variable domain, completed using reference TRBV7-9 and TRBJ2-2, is DTGVSQNPRHKITKRGQNVTFRCDPISEHNRLYWYRQTLGQGPEFLTYFQNEAQLEKSRLLSDRFSAERPKGSFSTLEIQRTEQGDSAMYLCASSAQGAGELFFGEGSRLTVL.

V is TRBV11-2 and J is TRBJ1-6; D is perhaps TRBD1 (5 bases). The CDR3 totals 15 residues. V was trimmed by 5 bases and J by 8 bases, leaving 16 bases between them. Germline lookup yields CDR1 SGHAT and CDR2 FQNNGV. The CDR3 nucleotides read TGTGCCAGCAGCGCCCAGGGTTGGGGCGATTCACCCCTCCACTTT. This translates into CASSAQGWGDSPLHF.

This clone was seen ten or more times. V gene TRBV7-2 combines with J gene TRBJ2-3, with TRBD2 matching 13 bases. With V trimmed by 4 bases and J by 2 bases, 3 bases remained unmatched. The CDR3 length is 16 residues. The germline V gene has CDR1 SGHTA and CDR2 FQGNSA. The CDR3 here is CASSSGLAGNTDTQYF. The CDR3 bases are TGTGCCAGCAGCTCGGGACTAGCGGGGAACACAGATACGCAGTATTTT. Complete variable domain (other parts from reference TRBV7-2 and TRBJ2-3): GAGVSQSPSNKVTEKGKDVELRCDPISGHTALYWYRQSLGQGLEFLIYFQGNSAPDKSGLPSDRFSAERTGGSVSTLTIQRTQQEDSAVYLCASSSGLAGNTDTQYFGPGTRLTVL.

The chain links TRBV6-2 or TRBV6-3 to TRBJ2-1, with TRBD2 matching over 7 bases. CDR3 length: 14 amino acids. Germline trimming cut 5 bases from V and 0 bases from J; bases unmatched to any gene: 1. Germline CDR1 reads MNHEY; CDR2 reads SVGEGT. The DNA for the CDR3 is TGTGCCAGCAGTCGGGGGGTCTCCTACAATGAGCAGTTCTTC. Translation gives CASSRGVSYNEQFF.

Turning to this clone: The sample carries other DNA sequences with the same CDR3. The CDR3 reads CASSLEGGSNQPQHF. The CDR3 DNA follows: TGTGCCAGCAGCTTAGAGGGGGGGTCCAATCAGCCCCAGCATTTT. The V gene is TRBV7-2, the J gene TRBJ1-5; D is perhaps TRBD1 (6 bases). V was shortened by 1 base and J by 3 bases, with 10 bases between the two germline ends. The CDR3 length is 15 residues. CDR1 SGHTA and CDR2 FQGNSA come from the germline V gene.